The clone carrying this T cell receptor (beta chain) has more than one count but fewer than ten. The data were obtained in a study of cytomegalovirus exposure and HLA in healthy donors. PCR used 60 Vbeta primers and 13 Jbeta primers. Sequencing used immunoSEQ multiplex PCR; TCRdb keeps in-frame clones, though not all of them. Altogether approximately 170,000 clones are present, roughly 70% being singletons, with the ten largest covering roughly 1.6%. Germline CDR1 MNHEY, CDR2 SMNVEV (reference sequence). Trimming shortened V by 0 bases and J by 0 bases, and 11 bases separated the two germline ends. The CDR3 totals 16 residues.

The clonotype was recovered from a girl under 18 in good health and CMV-seronegative. This chain connects TRBV27 to TRBJ1-1, with unresolved D. Sequencing was done on a sample of PBMCs. The CDR3 DNA sequence: TGTGCCAGCAGTTTATCGGGAGGAAACATGAACACTGAAGCTTTCTTT. Protein sequence: CASSLSGGNMNTEAFF.